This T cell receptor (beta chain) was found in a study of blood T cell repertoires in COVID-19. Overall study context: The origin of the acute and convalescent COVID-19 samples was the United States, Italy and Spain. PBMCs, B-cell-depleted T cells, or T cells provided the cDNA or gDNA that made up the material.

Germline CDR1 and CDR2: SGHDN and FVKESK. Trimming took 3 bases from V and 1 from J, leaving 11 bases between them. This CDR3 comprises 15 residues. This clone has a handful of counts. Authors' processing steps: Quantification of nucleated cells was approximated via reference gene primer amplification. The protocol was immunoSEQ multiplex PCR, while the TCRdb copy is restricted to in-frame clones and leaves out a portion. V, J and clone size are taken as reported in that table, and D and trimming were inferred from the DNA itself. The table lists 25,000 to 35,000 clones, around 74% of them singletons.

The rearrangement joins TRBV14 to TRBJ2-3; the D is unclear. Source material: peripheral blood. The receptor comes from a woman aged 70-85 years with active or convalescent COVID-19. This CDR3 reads CASSQETPGTDTQYF. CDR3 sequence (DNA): TGTGCCAGCAGCCAGGAGACCCCCGGCACAGATACGCAGTATTTT.